This is a list of T cell receptor beta chains from one sample in a study of T-cell reconstitution after alpha-beta-depleted transplantation in children. From the PCR reads, TCRdb called clonotypes with MiXCR, one entry per CDR3 protein. The sample lists 600,000 to 700,000 distinct CDR3 sequences, roughly 15% occurring once. The source was PBMCs from the stem cell graft donor, collected from the stem cell graft. The source of these receptors is a human donor who donated a stem cell graft to a child with acute myeloid leukemia. CDR3s include the opening cysteine and the closing phenylalanine or tryptophan. The order of the fields is J gene, V gene, CDR3 protein.

j_call: TRBJ1-2
v_call: TRBV14
cdr3_aa: CASSHLTALYGYTF

j_call: TRBJ1-4
v_call: TRBV7-9
cdr3_aa: CASSLSIEEKLFF

j_call: TRBJ1-2
v_call: TRBV29-1
cdr3_aa: CSVEDLDGYTF

j_call: TRBJ2-3
v_call: TRBV20-1
cdr3_aa: CSAGDRDNTDTQYF

j_call: TRBJ2-3
v_call: TRBV29-1
cdr3_aa: CSASGVLTDTQYF

j_call: TRBJ2-3
v_call: TRBV5-1
cdr3_aa: CASSIQSTDTQYF

j_call: TRBJ2-2
v_call: TRBV7-2
cdr3_aa: CASSSVPRELFF

j_call: TRBJ2-3
v_call: TRBV4-2
cdr3_aa: CASSQESGATDTQYF

j_call: TRBJ1-6
v_call: TRBV20-1
cdr3_aa: CSARTGGRVESPLHF

j_call: TRBJ1-1
v_call: TRBV7-9
cdr3_aa: CASSFPRFDTEAFF

j_call: TRBJ1-5
v_call: TRBV2
cdr3_aa: CASSEASSDSQPQHF

j_call: TRBJ1-4
v_call: TRBV7-2
cdr3_aa: CASSLDSSSEKLFF

j_call: TRBJ2-2
v_call: TRBV7-8
cdr3_aa: CASSLPGGVPNTGELFF

j_call: TRBJ2-5
v_call: TRBV28
cdr3_aa: CASSLRTFGQETQYF

j_call: TRBJ1-5
v_call: TRBV20-1
cdr3_aa: CSARLEGGRGQPQHF

j_call: TRBJ2-7
v_call: TRBV27
cdr3_aa: CASEAFRPGQGVYEQYF

j_call: TRBJ1-6
v_call: TRBV6-2/TRBV6-3
cdr3_aa: CASSQRPRTGNHF

j_call: TRBJ1-2
v_call: TRBV12-3/TRBV12-4
cdr3_aa: CASSYTGEGNYGYTF

j_call: TRBJ2-5
v_call: TRBV29-1
cdr3_aa: CSVTGPVLETQYF

j_call: TRBJ2-6
v_call: TRBV20-1
cdr3_aa: CSASATGRGANVLTF

j_call: TRBJ2-1
v_call: TRBV15
cdr3_aa: CATSRTGGGNPNWQFF

j_call: TRBJ1-1
v_call: TRBV7-9
cdr3_aa: CASEPFDGRPNTEAFF

j_call: TRBJ1-2
v_call: TRBV20-1
cdr3_aa: CSANGGNYGYTF

j_call: TRBJ2-1
v_call: TRBV29-1
cdr3_aa: CSVRGTGGSNEQFF

j_call: TRBJ2-1
v_call: TRBV9
cdr3_aa: CASSGPGQEQFF

j_call: TRBJ2-1
v_call: TRBV5-1
cdr3_aa: CASSRSGQDNEQFF

j_call: TRBJ1-2
v_call: TRBV5-1
cdr3_aa: CASSSGQIYGYTF